This TCR beta chain came from a study of early T cells in non-severe SARS-CoV-2 infection. On the study more broadly: Sequencing targeted bulk RNA from unsorted whole blood, leaving chains unpaired.

Trimming cost V 6 bases and J 5 bases, with 7 bases left between them. Per the germline V gene, CDR1 is MGHDK and CDR2 is SYGVNS. This CDR3 has 12 amino acids. Worth noting for this clonotype: Its specificity is unknown.

Study-wide results and limits: VDJdb-based annotation leaned toward anti-spike CD8 responses and missed private and CD4 specificities.

As part of library construction, unique molecular identifiers were attached to individual cDNA molecules. TCRdb passed the 5' RACE reads through MiXCR, listing each CDR3 protein once. This table holds fewer than 85,000 distinct CDR3 sequences, approximately 13% found once. The receptor comes from an adult who was a healthcare worker with PCR-confirmed SARS-CoV-2 infection or an uninfected control (not recorded which). Sample: whole blood. This chain uses TRBV25-1 with TRBJ1-4; no reliable D call. CDR3 nucleotide sequence: TGTGCCAGCAGGAATTCCAATGAAAAACTGTTTTTT. Translation gives CASRNSNEKLFF.